Following are 31 T cell receptor beta chains from one sample sequenced in a study of identical twins. From the 5' RACE reads, TCRdb called clonotypes with MiXCR, one entry per CDR3 protein. The table has some 1,600,000 distinct CDR3 sequences, roughly a third seen once; the top ten hold 0.25% to 0.3%. The sample taken for sequencing was cord blood. These receptors were obtained from a newborn girl in good health.

This clonotype turned up a few times. The chain recombines TRBV9 with TRBJ2-3; 16 bases match TRBD2. Germline V gene sequence: CDR1 SGDLS, CDR2 YYNGEE. The CDR3 totals 21 residues. Trimming at V came to 0 bases and at J to 2 bases, leaving 12 bases not matched to a gene. The CDR3: CASSVAIPGTSGRALTDTQYF. The CDR3 coding sequence is TGTGCCAGCAGCGTAGCCATACCCGGGACTAGCGGGAGGGCCCTCACAGATACGCAGTATTTT.

There are a few counts of this clonotype. The J gene is TRBJ1-4, the V gene TRBV10-3, with D perhaps matching TRBD1 (6 bases). The CDR3 covers 16 residues. V lost 2 bases and J lost 3, with 13 bases in between. Germline V gene data show CDR1 as ENHRY and CDR2 as SYGVKD. CDR3 in amino acids: CAISEIRTAPNEKLFF. The CDR3 DNA follows: TGTGCCATCAGTGAGATCCGGACAGCCCCTAATGAAAAACTGTTTTTT.

This sequence joins TRBV27 and TRBJ2-1; no reliable D call. Trimming pared 7 bases from V and 1 base from J, leaving 14 bases between. The CDR3 is 15 residues long. The V gene's germline CDR1 is MNHEY and CDR2 SMNVEV (reference sequence). CDR3 in amino acids: CASKPEVPSYNEQFF. CDR3 in DNA: TGTGCCAGCAAACCCGAAGTTCCATCCTACAATGAGCAGTTCTTC.

The chain combines TRBV4-2 with TRBJ2-1; 10 bases align to TRBD2. The CDR3 consists of 13 residues. The J segment lost 7 bases and the V segment lost 8 bases, leaving 5 bases of the junction unmatched. From germline, CDR1 is LGHNA and CDR2 YNFKEQ. The chain's CDR3 is CASGTSAMNEQFF. The DNA of the CDR3 is TGTGCCAGCGGGACTAGCGCTATGAATGAGCAGTTCTTC.

This clonotype was seen only a few times. This chain connects TRBV29-1 to TRBJ2-7, with TRBD1 matching 10 bases. CDR1 and CDR2 from the germline V gene are SQVTM and ANQGSEA. The CDR3 has 13 residues. Trimming removed 5 bases from V and 2 bases from J; junction bases left unmatched: 3. CDR3 in DNA: TGCAGCGTTAGGACAGGGGGACCCTACGAGCAGTACTTC. Its protein is CSVRTGGPYEQYF.

About this clonotype: A junction end diverges from the germline sequence, so it may reflect a read error. The chain carries TRBV6-4 and TRBJ1-2, with unresolved D. There are 12 residues in the CDR3. Looked up from germline, CDR1 is MRHNA and CDR2 is SNTAGT. The CDR3 DNA reads TGTGCCGGCAGTGAGGGAAGCTATGGCTACACCTTC. Its protein is CAGSEGSYGYTF.

This clonotype was picked up a small number of times. The chain is built from TRBV20-1 and TRBJ2-5, with 9 bases matching TRBD1. V was clipped by 6 bases and J by 6 bases; unmatched bases: 5. Germline CDR1 and CDR2: DFQATT and SNEGSKA (reference sequence). This CDR3 region has 12 residues. In DNA, the CDR3 is TGCAGTGCCCCACAGGGGGCGAAGACCCAGTACTTC. Protein product: CSAPQGAKTQYF.

The rearrangement joins TRBV6-5 to TRBJ1-5; D may be TRBD1 (5 bases). The length of the CDR3 is 14 residues. Looked up from germline, CDR1 is MNHEY and CDR2 is SVGAGI. Between the trimmed V and J ends, which lost 6 bases and 0 bases, there was a span of 9 bases. CDR3 protein: CASRTTGSNQPQHF. In DNA form, the CDR3 reads TGTGCCAGCAGAACAACAGGTAGCAATCAGCCCCAGCATTTT.

V is TRBV20-1 and J is TRBJ2-2, with 13 bases aligning to TRBD2. This CDR3 has 17 amino acids. V lost 3 bases and J lost 0; bases outside the gene matches: 4. Looked up from germline, CDR1 is DFQATT and CDR2 is SNEGSKA (reference sequence). This CDR3 is CSARALAGGPNTGELFF. CDR3 coding DNA: TGCAGTGCTAGGGCACTAGCGGGAGGGCCGAACACCGGGGAGCTGTTTTTT.

The gene calls are TRBV28 and TRBJ2-4; 9 nucleotides agree with TRBD2. TRBJ2-7 explains the end of the DNA better; the J call may be wrong. CDR3 size: 14 residues. Germline lookup yields CDR1 MDHEN and CDR2 SYDVKM. The CDR3 coding sequence is TGTGCCAGCAGCCTCTTTGGCGGGAGGGCCGAGCAGTACTTC. It translates to CASSLFGGRAEQYF.

The chain is built from TRBV5-1 and TRBJ2-3; 8 bases are shared with TRBD2. The CDR3 has 14 amino acids. Germline trimming cut 6 bases from V and 5 bases from J; bases unmatched to any gene: 8. Per germline, CDR1 SGHRS and CDR2 YFSETQ. In DNA, the CDR3 is TGCGCCAGCAACCCGGGGGGGCCCAGAGATACGCAGTATTTT. It encodes CASNPGGPRDTQYF. Combining the CDR3 with reference TRBV5-1 and TRBJ2-3 gives the whole variable domain KAGVTQTPRYLIKTRGQQVTLSCSPISGHRSVSWYQQTPGQGLQFLFEYFSETQRNKGNFPGRFSGRQFSNSRSEMNVSTLELGDSALYLCASNPGGPRDTQYFGPGTRLTVL.

This sequence joins TRBV27 and TRBJ1-2; D possibly corresponds to TRBD1 (6 bases). Germline lookup yields CDR1 MNHEY and CDR2 SMNVEV (reference sequence). There are 12 residues in the CDR3. The V gene lost 8 bases and the J gene lost 9 bases, with 16 bases spanning the gap. CDR3 sequence reads: CASGGGHRSYTF. CDR3 coding DNA: TGTGCCAGCGGGGGGGGCCATCGTAGCTACACCTTC.

The genes are TRBV6-1 and TRBJ2-3; D is possibly TRBD2 (6 bases). CDR1 and CDR2 (germline): MNHNS, SASEGT. The V end lost 4 bases, the J end lost 4 bases, and 9 bases lay between the germline ends. The CDR3 extends over 13 amino acids. For the CDR3, the DNA is TGTGCCAGCAGTGGTCCGGGGGCAGATACGCAGTATTTT. It translates to CASSGPGADTQYF.

This clonotype was seen a handful of times. The rearrangement uses TRBV7-2 and TRBJ1-2; possible D gene TRBD1, 5 bases. V lost 5 bases, J lost 8 bases, and 15 bases lay in between. The CDR3 totals 13 residues. The germline V gene encodes CDR1 SGHTA and CDR2 FQGNSA. CDR3 protein: CASSPRMGHGYTF. The CDR3 nucleotides read TGTGCCAGCAGCCCCCGCATGGGGCACGGCTACACCTTC.

This clonotype appeared a few times. V gene TRBV14 combines with J gene TRBJ2-5; D possibly corresponds to TRBD1 (5 bases). The better agreement between TRBJ2-7 and the DNA end casts doubt on the J call. CDR1 SGHDN and CDR2 FVKESK come from the germline V gene. This CDR3 has 14 residues. DNA of the CDR3: TGTGCCAGCAGCTTGCAGGGTCCTTACTACGAGCAGTACTTC. Amino acid sequence: CASSLQGPYYEQYF.

Ten or more counts support this clonotype. The V and J genes are TRBV5-1 and TRBJ2-3; D ambiguous. The ends were cut back, 4 bases at V and 2 bases at J, with 8 bases in the middle. The CDR3 has 13 amino acids. From germline, CDR1 is SGHRS and CDR2 YFSETQ. The CDR3 region has the DNA TGCGCCAGCAGCACGGGCCCCACAGATACGCAGTATTTT. It specifies CASSTGPTDTQYF.

With respect to this clonotype: This sequence may be a read error, since a much larger clone differs from it by one base. The V gene is TRBV29-1, the J gene TRBJ2-5; maybe TRBD2 (5 bases). This CDR3 has 11 amino acids. CDR1 and CDR2 from the germline V gene are SQVTM and ANQGSEA. The V end was cut by 5 bases, the J end by 11 bases, with 15 bases between. CDR3 in DNA: TGCAGCGTTCACAGCGGCAATGAGCAGTACTTC. Translated, it gives CSVHSGNEQYF.

This clonotype was recorded a few times. The rearrangement joins TRBV3-1 to TRBJ2-1; D is undetermined. Germline loops: CDR1 LGHDT, CDR2 YNNKEL (reference sequence). The CDR3 contains 15 residues. The V end was cut by 0 bases, the J end by 3 bases, with 9 bases between. The CDR3 sequence: CASSQERRFYNEQFF. For the CDR3, the DNA is TGTGCCAGCAGCCAAGAACGCAGGTTCTACAATGAGCAGTTCTTC.

This clonotype came up a few times. J is TRBJ2-7 and V is TRBV6-1; 10 bases align to TRBD1. Germline V gene lookup returns CDR1 MNHNS and CDR2 SASEGT. The CDR3 has 16 residues. With 6 bases clipped from V and 3 bases from J, the junction kept 11 bases outside the gene matches. CDR3 in DNA: TGTGCCAGCAGGGGACAGGGGTCTGTGAGAGGCTACGAGCAGTACTTC. This translates into CASRGQGSVRGYEQYF.

The genes are TRBV7-6 and TRBJ2-3; D remains unclear. V was cut by 5 bases and J by 6 bases, with 12 bases left in between. This CDR3 comprises 13 residues. Germline V lookup: CDR1 SGHVS, CDR2 FNYEAQ. CDR3 protein: CASSPLWPDTQYF. The CDR3 DNA is TGTGCCAGCAGCCCCCTTTGGCCGGATACGCAGTATTTT.

The V gene is TRBV20-1, the J gene TRBJ2-3; 7 nucleotides match TRBD2. The germline CDR1 and CDR2 sequences are DFQATT and SNEGSKA (reference sequence). The CDR3 totals 14 residues. V was clipped by 6 bases and J by 3 bases; unmatched bases: 9. The CDR3: CSASPRERTDTQYF. The CDR3 nucleotides are TGCAGTGCATCCCCGCGGGAGAGGACAGATACGCAGTATTTT.

V is TRBV6-5 and J is TRBJ1-6, with D possibly being TRBD1 (6 bases). Trimming pared 0 bases from V and 8 bases from J, leaving 11 bases between. Germline CDR1 is MNHEY and CDR2 is SVGAGI. This CDR3 has 15 residues. CDR3 residues: CASSYSGGLDSPLHF. Written as DNA, the CDR3 is TGTGCCAGCAGTTACTCGGGGGGGCTGGATTCACCCCTCCACTTT.

This sequence joins TRBV27 and TRBJ2-1, with TRBD2 matching 7 bases. CDR3 size: 14 residues. Trimming removed 2 bases from V and 7 bases from J; junction bases left unmatched: 5. CDR1 is MNHEY, CDR2 SMNVEV, per germline (reference sequence). CDR3 bases: TGTGCCAGCAGTTTAGGGGGAGGGTGGAATGAGCAGTTCTTC. Amino acid sequence: CASSLGGGWNEQFF.

V is TRBV7-9 and J is TRBJ2-3; weak D call: TRBD2 (5 bases). Germline assignment: CDR1 SEHNR and CDR2 FQNEAQ (reference sequence). This CDR3 contains 15 residues. Trimming removed 5 bases at V and 4 bases at J, with 16 bases between. DNA for the CDR3: TGTGCCAGCAGCCCGAGCGGTCCCAATCCAGATACGCAGTATTTT. Translated, it gives CASSPSGPNPDTQYF. The complete variable domain, with remaining parts taken from reference TRBV7-9 and TRBJ2-3, reads DTGVSQNPRHKITKRGQNVTFRCDPISEHNRLYWYRQTLGQGPEFLTYFQNEAQLEKSRLLSDRFSAERPKGSFSTLEIQRTEQGDSAMYLCASSPSGPNPDTQYFGPGTRLTVL.

This clonotype turned up a few times. Here the CDR3 reads CASSLLGGKGGYTF. The CDR3 DNA follows: TGTGCCAGCAGTTTACTCGGGGGAAAAGGCGGCTACACCTTC. J is TRBJ1-2 and V is TRBV12-3 or TRBV12-4; tentatively, D is TRBD1 (5 bases). V was pared by 2 bases and J by 8 bases, with 15 bases between. The CDR3 totals 14 residues.

The V call is TRBV20-1, the J call TRBJ2-1; 8 bases are shared with TRBD1. The germline CDR1 and CDR2 sequences are DFQATT and SNEGSKA (reference sequence). The CDR3 sequence is 12 residues long. V gave up 5 bases and J gave up 13 bases; unmatched junction bases: 10. CDR3 sequence reads: CSALTGEETQFF. DNA of the CDR3: TGCAGTGCTCTGACAGGGGAGGAGACCCAGTTCTTC.

The chain is built from TRBV27 and TRBJ2-2; a weak D match, TRBD2 (5 bases). From germline, CDR1 is MNHEY and CDR2 SMNVEV (reference sequence). V was shortened by 4 bases and J by 6 bases, with 9 bases between the two germline ends. This CDR3 is 13 amino acids long. CDR3 in DNA: TGTGCCAGCAGTTGGGGAGTTCCCGGGGAGCTGTTTTTT. Its protein product is CASSWGVPGELFF.

This clonotype was seen more than once but under ten times. The V and J genes are TRBV20-1 and TRBJ2-7; TRBD2 aligns across 11 bases. Trimming took 3 bases from V and 4 from J; bases not matched to a gene: 5. The CDR3 extends over 14 amino acids. Germline values: CDR1 DFQATT, CDR2 SNEGSKA (reference sequence). The CDR3 loop is CSASGSSGRYEQYF. The CDR3 bases are TGCAGTGCTAGCGGTTCTAGCGGGAGGTACGAGCAGTACTTC.

The chain is built from TRBV7-2 and TRBJ2-1; 12 nucleotides align to TRBD2. V shed 3 bases, J shed 5 bases, and the junction held 5 bases outside the gene matches. Per germline, CDR1 SGHTA and CDR2 FQGNSA. The CDR3 runs 16 residues. In DNA, the CDR3 is TGTGCCAGCAGCTTCAAACTAGCGGGAGGTCACAATGAGCAGTTCTTC. It translates to CASSFKLAGGHNEQFF.

Notes on this clonotype: One end of the junction does not line up with germline, which may come from a read error. V and J are TRBV7-9 and TRBJ2-3; 9 bases are a match to TRBD1. The CDR3 has 16 amino acids. Germline V gene sequence: CDR1 SEHNR, CDR2 FQNEAQ (reference sequence). CDR3 coding DNA: TGTGCCAGCAGCCCCGGACAGGGGTGGGACACAGATGCGCAGTATTTT. Translating it yields CASSPGQGWDTDAQYF.

The chain has TRBV11-2 and TRBJ2-3, with 9 positions matching TRBD2. CDR3 length: 15 residues. V was clipped by 4 bases and J by 4 bases; unmatched bases: 6. The germline V gene encodes CDR1 SGHAT and CDR2 FQNNGV. This chain's CDR3 is CASSSYSGGADTQYF. The CDR3 bases are TGTGCCAGCAGCTCCTATAGCGGGGGCGCAGATACGCAGTATTTT.